This TCR beta chain was profiled in a study of OX40 agonist ivuxolimab in advanced cancers. Concerning this clone: Its antigen is as yet unknown.

The assay was immunoSEQ multiplex PCR, and TCRdb's table has in-frame clones only and misses some. The sample holds roughly 50,000 clones, 87% seen once. Notes on the study in general: No determination was made of the antigen specificity of the expanded peripheral T cells. Nonresponders, in some cases, also had low normalized T-cell clonal expansion.

Per the germline V gene, CDR1 is GTSNPN and CDR2 is SVGIG (reference sequence). Trimming removed 0 bases at V and 4 bases at J, with 3 bases between. CDR3 length: 11 amino acids. The gene calls are TRBV30 and TRBJ1-2; D unclear. This specimen consisted of CD4+ or CD8+ T cells sorted from blood, obtained in a trial of the OX40 agonist ivuxolimab. The source is an adult with an advanced solid tumor such as melanoma, head and neck, liver or kidney cancer. CDR3 sequence reads: CAWSVLYGYTF. CDR3 coding DNA: TGTGCCTGGAGTGTACTCTATGGCTACACCTTC.